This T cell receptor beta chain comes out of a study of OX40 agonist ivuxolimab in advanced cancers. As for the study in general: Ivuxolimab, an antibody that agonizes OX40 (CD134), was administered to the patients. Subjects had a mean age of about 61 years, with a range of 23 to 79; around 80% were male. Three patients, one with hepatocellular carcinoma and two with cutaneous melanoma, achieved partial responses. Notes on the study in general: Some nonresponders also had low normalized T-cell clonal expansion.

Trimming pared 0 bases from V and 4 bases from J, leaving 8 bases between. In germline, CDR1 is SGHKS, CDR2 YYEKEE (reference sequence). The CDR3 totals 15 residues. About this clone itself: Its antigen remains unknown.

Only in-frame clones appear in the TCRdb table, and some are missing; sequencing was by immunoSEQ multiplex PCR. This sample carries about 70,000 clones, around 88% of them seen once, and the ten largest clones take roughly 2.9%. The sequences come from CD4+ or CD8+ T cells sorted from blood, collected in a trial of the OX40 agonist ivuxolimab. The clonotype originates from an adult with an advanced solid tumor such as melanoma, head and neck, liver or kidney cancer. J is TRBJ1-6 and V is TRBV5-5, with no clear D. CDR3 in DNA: TGTGCCAGCAGCTTGGTACTGGATTATAATTCACCCCTCCACTTT. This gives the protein CASSLVLDYNSPLHF.